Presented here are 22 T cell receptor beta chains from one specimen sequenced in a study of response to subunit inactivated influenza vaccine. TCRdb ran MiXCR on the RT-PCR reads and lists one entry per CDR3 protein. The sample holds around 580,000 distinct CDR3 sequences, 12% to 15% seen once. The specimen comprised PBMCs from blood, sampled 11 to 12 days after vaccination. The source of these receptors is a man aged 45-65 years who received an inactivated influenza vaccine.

The CDR3: CASSQARGPAKNIQYF. Here the CDR3 DNA reads TGTGCCAGCAGCCAAGCGCGGGGGCCGGCCAAAAACATTCAGTACTTC. J is TRBJ2-4 and V is TRBV14, with D possibly matching TRBD2 (7 bases). CDR1 is SGHDN and CDR2 is FVKESK in the germline V gene. This CDR3 has 16 amino acids. The germline V and J ends were trimmed by 1 base and 1 base, with 11 bases remaining between them.

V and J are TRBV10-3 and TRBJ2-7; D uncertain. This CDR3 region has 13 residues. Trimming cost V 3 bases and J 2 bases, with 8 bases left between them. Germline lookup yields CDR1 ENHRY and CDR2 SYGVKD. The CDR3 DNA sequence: TGTGCCATCAGTGACGGGTCAACCTACGAGCAGTACTTC. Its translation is CAISDGSTYEQYF.

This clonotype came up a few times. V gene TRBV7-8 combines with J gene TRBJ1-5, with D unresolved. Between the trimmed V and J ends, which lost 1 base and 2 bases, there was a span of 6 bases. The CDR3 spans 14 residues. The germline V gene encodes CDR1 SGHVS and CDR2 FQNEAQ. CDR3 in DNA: TGTGCCAGCAGCTTAGTTGCGGGCAATCAGCCCCAGCATTTT. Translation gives CASSLVAGNQPQHF. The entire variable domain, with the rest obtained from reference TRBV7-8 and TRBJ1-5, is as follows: GAGVSQSPRYKVAKRGQDVALRCDPISGHVSLFWYQQALGQGPEFLTYFQNEAQLDKSGLPSDRFFAERPEGSVSTLKIQRTQQEDSAVYLCASSLVAGNQPQHFGDGTRLSIL.

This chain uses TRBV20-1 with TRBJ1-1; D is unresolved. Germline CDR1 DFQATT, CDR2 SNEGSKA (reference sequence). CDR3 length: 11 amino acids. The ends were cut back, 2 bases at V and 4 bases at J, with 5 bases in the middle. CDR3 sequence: CSARRSTEAFF. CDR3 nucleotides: TGCAGTGCTAGACGGTCCACTGAAGCTTTCTTT.

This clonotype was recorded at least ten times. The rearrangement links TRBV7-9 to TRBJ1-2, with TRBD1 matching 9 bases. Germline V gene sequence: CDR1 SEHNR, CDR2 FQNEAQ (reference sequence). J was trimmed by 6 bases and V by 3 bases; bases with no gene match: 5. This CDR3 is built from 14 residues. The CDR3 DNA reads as TGTGCCAGCAGCTTTGGGGACAGGGTCGATGGCTACACCTTC. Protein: CASSFGDRVDGYTF.

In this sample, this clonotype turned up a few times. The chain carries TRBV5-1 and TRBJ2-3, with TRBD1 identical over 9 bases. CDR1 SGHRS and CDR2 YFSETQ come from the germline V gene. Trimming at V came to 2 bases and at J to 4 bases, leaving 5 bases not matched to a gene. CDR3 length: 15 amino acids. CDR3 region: CASSFDGTGSDTQYF. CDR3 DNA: TGCGCCAGCAGCTTTGATGGGACAGGGTCAGATACGCAGTATTTT. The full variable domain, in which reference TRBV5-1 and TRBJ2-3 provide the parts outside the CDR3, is KAGVTQTPRYLIKTRGQQVTLSCSPISGHRSVSWYQQTPGQGLQFLFEYFSETQRNKGNFPGRFSGRQFSNSRSEMNVSTLELGDSALYLCASSFDGTGSDTQYFGPGTRLTVL.

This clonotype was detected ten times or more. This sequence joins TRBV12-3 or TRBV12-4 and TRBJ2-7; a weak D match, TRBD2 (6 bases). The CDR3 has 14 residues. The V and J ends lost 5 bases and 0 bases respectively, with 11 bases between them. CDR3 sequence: CASSRLGGSYEQYF. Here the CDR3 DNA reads TGTGCCAGCAGTCGCCTGGGGGGCTCCTACGAGCAGTACTTC.

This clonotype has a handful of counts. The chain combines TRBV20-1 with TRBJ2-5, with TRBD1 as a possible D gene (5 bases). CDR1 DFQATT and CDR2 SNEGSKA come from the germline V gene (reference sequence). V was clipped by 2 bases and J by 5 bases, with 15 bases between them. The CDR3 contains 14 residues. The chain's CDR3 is CSARSSPRQETQYF. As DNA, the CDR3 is TGCAGTGCTAGATCCAGTCCGAGACAGGAGACCCAGTACTTC.

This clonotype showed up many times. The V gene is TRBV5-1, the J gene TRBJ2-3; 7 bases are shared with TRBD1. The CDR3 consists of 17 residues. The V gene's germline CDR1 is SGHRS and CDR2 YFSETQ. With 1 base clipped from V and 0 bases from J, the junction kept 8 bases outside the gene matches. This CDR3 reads CASSLRATGASTDTQYF. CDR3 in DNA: TGCGCCAGCAGCTTGCGGGCTACAGGGGCTAGCACAGATACGCAGTATTTT.

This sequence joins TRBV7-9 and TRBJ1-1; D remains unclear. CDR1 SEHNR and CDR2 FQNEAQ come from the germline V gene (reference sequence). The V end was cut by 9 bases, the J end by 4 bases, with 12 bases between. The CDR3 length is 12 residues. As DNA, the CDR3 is TGTGCCAGACCTCTTCGGGCCACTGAAGCTTTCTTT. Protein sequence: CARPLRATEAFF.

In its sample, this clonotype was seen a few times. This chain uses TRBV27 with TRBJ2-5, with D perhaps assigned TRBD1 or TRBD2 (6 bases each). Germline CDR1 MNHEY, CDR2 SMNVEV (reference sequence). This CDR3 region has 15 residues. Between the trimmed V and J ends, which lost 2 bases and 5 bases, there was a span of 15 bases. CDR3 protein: CASSLGGGIRETQYF. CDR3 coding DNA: TGTGCCAGCAGTTTAGGAGGGGGGATTAGGGAGACCCAGTACTTC.

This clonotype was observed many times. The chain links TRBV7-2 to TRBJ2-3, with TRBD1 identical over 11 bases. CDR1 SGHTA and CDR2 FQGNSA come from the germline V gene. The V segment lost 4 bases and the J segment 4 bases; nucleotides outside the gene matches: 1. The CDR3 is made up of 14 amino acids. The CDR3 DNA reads TGTGCCAGCAGCTCGGGACAGGGGGCAGATACGCAGTATTTT. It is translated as CASSSGQGADTQYF.

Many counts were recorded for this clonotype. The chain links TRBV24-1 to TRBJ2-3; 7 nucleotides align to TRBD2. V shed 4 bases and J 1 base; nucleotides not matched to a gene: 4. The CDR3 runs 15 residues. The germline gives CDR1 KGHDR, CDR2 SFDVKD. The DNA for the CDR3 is TGTGCCACCAGTGACCGGAGCGGGGGCACAGATACGCAGTATTTT. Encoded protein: CATSDRSGGTDTQYF.

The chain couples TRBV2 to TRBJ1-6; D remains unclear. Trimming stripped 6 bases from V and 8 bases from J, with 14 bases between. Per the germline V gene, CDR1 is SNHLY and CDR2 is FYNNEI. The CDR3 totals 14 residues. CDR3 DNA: TGTGCCAGCAGGACGGACGGCAATTATTCACCCCTCCACTTT. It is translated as CASRTDGNYSPLHF.

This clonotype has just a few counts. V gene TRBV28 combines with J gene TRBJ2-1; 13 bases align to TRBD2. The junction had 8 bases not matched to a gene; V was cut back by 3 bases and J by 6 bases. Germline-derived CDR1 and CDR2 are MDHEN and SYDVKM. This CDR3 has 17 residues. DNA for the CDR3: TGTGCCAGCAGTTTTTCTGGACTAGCGGGAGCGGGCAATGAGCAGTTCTTC. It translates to CASSFSGLAGAGNEQFF. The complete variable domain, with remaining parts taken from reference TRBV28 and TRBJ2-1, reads DVKVTQSSRYLVKRTGEKVFLECVQDMDHENMFWYRQDPGLGLRLIYFSYDVKMKEKGDIPEGYSVSREKKERFSLILESASTNQTSMYLCASSFSGLAGAGNEQFFGPGTRLTVL.

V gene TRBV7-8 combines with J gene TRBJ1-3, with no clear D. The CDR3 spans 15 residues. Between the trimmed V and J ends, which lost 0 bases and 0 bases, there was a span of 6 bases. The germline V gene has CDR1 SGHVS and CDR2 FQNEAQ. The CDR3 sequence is CASSLATLSGNTIYF. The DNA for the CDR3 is TGTGCCAGCAGCTTAGCGACACTCTCTGGAAACACCATATATTTT.

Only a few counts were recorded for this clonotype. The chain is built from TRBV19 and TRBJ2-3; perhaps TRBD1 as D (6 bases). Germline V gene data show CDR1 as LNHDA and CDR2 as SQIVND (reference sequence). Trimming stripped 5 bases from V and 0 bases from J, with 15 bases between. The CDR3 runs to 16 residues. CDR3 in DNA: TGTGCCAGTAGTCCTCGGTGGGGGCCGAGCACAGATACGCAGTATTTT. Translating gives CASSPRWGPSTDTQYF.

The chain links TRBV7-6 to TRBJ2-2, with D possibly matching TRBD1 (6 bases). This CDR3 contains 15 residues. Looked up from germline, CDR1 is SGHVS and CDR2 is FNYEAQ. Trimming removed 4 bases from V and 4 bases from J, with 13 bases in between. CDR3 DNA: TGTGCCAGCAGCTCCGGGACATGGGCCACCGGGGAGCTGTTTTTT. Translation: CASSSGTWATGELFF.

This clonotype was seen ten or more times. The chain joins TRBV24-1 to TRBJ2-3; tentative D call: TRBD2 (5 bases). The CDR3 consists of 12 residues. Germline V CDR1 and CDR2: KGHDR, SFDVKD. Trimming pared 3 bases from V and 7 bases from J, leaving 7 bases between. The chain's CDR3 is CATSDGRYTQYF. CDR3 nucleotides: TGTGCCACCAGTGATGGGAGATATACGCAGTATTTT.

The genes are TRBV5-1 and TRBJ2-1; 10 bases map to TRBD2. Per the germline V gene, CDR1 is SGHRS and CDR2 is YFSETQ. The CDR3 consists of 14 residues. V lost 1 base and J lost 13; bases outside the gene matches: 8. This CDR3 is CASSLFTSGIGQFF. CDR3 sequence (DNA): TGCGCCAGCAGCTTGTTCACTAGCGGGATCGGTCAGTTCTTC.

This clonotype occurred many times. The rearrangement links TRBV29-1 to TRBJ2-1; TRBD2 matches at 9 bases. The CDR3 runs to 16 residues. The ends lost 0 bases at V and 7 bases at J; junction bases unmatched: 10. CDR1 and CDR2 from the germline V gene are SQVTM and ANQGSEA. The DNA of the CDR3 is TGCAGCGTTGAAGATTCAGGAGCGGGGGGCCTTAATGAGCAGTTCTTC. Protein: CSVEDSGAGGLNEQFF.

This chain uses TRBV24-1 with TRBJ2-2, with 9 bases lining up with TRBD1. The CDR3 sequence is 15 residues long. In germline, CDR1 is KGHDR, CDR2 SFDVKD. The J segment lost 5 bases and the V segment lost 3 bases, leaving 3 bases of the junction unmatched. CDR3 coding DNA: TGTGCCACCAGTGATCACAGGGGGCTAACCGGGGAGCTGTTTTTT. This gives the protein CATSDHRGLTGELFF.